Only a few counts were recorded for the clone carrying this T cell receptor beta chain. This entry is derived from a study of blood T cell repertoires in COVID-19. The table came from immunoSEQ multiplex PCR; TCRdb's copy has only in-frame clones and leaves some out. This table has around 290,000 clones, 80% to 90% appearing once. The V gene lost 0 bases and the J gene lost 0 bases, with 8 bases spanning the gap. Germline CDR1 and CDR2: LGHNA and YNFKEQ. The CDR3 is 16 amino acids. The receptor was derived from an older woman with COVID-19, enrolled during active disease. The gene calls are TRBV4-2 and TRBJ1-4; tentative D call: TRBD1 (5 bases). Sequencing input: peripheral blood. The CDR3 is CASSQDAGPTNEKLFF. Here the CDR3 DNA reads TGTGCCAGCAGCCAAGATGCAGGGCCAACTAATGAAAAACTGTTTTTT.